These 6 T cell receptor beta chains came from one sample sequenced in a study of blood T cell repertoires in COVID-19. Sequencing was performed with immunoSEQ multiplex PCR; in TCRdb, only in-frame clones are kept and a portion is missing. The sample yields roughly 670,000 clones, 90% seen once. The sequenced sample consisted of peripheral blood. The receptors originated from a woman in her late teens or twenties with acute or convalescent COVID-19.

This chain links TRBV29-1 with TRBJ1-2; weak D call: TRBD1 (6 bases). Germline CDR1 SQVTM, CDR2 ANQGSEA. Trimming took 3 bases from V and 1 from J, leaving 12 bases between them. The CDR3 contains 14 residues. DNA for the CDR3: TGCAGCGTTGAGGGAGGGGGTCATAACTATGGCTACACCTTC. Protein: CSVEGGGHNYGYTF.

V and J are TRBV7-2 and TRBJ1-1; the D gene is possibly TRBD1 (5 bases). Trimming removed 2 bases at V and 4 bases at J, with 8 bases between. Germline CDR1 and CDR2: SGHTA and FQGNSA. This CDR3 is built from 13 residues. The CDR3 DNA follows: TGTGCCAGCAGCTTACACGGGGGCACTGAAGCTTTCTTT. Its translation is CASSLHGGTEAFF.

This clone has only one observation. J is TRBJ2-3 and V is TRBV5-6, with 7 bases that match TRBD2. V was pared by 2 bases and J by 1 base, with 10 bases of the junction left unmatched. The CDR3 sequence is 17 residues long. Germline CDR1 and CDR2: SGHDT and YYEEEE. Here the CDR3 reads CASSFPRRGGGTDTQYF. DNA of the CDR3: TGTGCCAGCAGCTTCCCCCGTCGTGGGGGGGGCACAGATACGCAGTATTTT.

The J gene is TRBJ2-1, the V gene TRBV14, with D unclear. The CDR3 sequence is 18 residues long. Germline V gives CDR1 SGHDN, CDR2 FVKESK. Trimming cost V 4 bases and J 0 bases, with 19 bases left between them. CDR3 sequence (DNA): TGTGCCAGCAGCCTGGCCTCAGGATGGTGGCGCTCCTACAATGAGCAGTTCTTC. Translating it yields CASSLASGWWRSYNEQFF.

The V and J genes are TRBV9 and TRBJ1-2, with 7 positions matching TRBD1. The V gene's germline CDR1 is SGDLS and CDR2 YYNGEE. With V trimmed by 8 bases and J by 7 bases, 8 bases remained unmatched. CDR3 length equals 12 residues. In DNA, the CDR3 is TGTGCCAGTTCAGGGGGGTCGGGTGGCTACACCTTC. Amino acids: CASSGGSGGYTF.

The chain links TRBV3-1 (or the pseudogene TRBV3-2) to TRBJ2-7, with D tentatively TRBD2 (6 bases). Germline V gene lookup returns CDR1 LGHDT and CDR2 YNNKEL (reference sequence). The CDR3 sequence is 16 residues long. V lost 0 bases, J lost 0 bases, and 12 bases lay in between. The CDR3 reads CASSQDSGTSSYEQYF. For the CDR3, the DNA is TGTGCCAGCAGCCAAGATTCGGGGACTTCCTCCTACGAGCAGTACTTC.